The 16 T cell receptor beta chains reported below all come from one sample, sequenced in a study of cytomegalovirus exposure and HLA in healthy donors. The PCR employed 60 Vbeta primers together with 13 Jbeta primers. Some clones are missing from TCRdb's copy, which holds only in-frame ones; the method was immunoSEQ multiplex PCR. Counted here are about 160,000 clones, approximately 84% occurring once; the ten biggest clones make up under 6%. Sequencing used PBMCs. These receptor sequences come from a woman between 45 and 60 years old in good health and CMV-seropositive.

The chain recombines TRBV9 with TRBJ2-5; D possibly corresponds to TRBD1 (6 bases). This CDR3 has 16 amino acids. Trimming left V 0 bases short and J 2 bases short, with 14 bases between. The germline V gene has CDR1 SGDLS and CDR2 YYNGEE. DNA of the CDR3: TGTGCCAGCAGCGTAGCTGCCAGGGGCCTTCAAGAGACCCAGTACTTC. Protein: CASSVAARGLQETQYF.

The rearrangement uses TRBV28 and TRBJ1-3, with 11 positions matching TRBD1. The germline V gene encodes CDR1 MDHEN and CDR2 SYDVKM. Germline trimming cut 5 bases from V and 3 bases from J; bases unmatched to any gene: 6. The CDR3 is 16 residues long. This chain's CDR3 is CASSLRTGGDGNTIYF. For the CDR3, the DNA is TGTGCCAGCAGTCTCCGGACAGGGGGCGATGGAAACACCATATATTTT.

The sample holds one count of this clone. The chain is built from TRBV7-2 and TRBJ2-2; D not resolved. There are 12 residues in the CDR3. Germline CDR1 is SGHTA and CDR2 is FQGNSA. Between the trimmed V and J ends, which lost 3 bases and 8 bases, there was a span of 7 bases. CDR3 in DNA: TGTGCCAGCAGCTTGGCGGTGGGGGAGCTGTTTTTT. Translation: CASSLAVGELFF.

This chain joins TRBV10-3 and TRBJ2-3, with 10 bases fitting TRBD1. The CDR3 extends over 15 amino acids. Unmatched junction bases numbered 5, after V lost 6 bases and J lost 2 bases. The germline V gene has CDR1 ENHRY and CDR2 SYGVKD. This CDR3 reads CAISGGTGATDTQYF. CDR3 coding DNA: TGTGCCATCAGCGGGGGGACAGGGGCCACAGATACGCAGTATTTT.

This rearrangement joins TRBV5-4 to TRBJ2-5, with a possible D match to TRBD2 (6 bases). Deletions cut 4 bases from V and 1 base from J, with 14 bases between. The CDR3 covers 15 residues. CDR1 SGHNT and CDR2 YYREEE come from the germline V gene (reference sequence). The CDR3 DNA reads TGTGCCAGCAGCCCACCCGGGAGTCCCCAAGAGACCCAGTACTTC. Residues: CASSPPGSPQETQYF. The complete variable domain, with remaining parts taken from reference TRBV5-4 and TRBJ2-5, reads ETGVTQSPTHLIKTRGQQVTLRCSSQSGHNTVSWYQQALGQGPQFIFQYYREEENGRGNFPPRFSGLQFPNYSSELNVNALELDDSALYLCASSPPGSPQETQYFGPGTRLLVL.

The chain has TRBV6-4 and TRBJ2-3; D might be TRBD1 (6 bases). From germline, CDR1 is MRHNA and CDR2 SNTAGT. CDR3 size: 14 residues. V lost 6 bases, J lost 3 bases, and 13 bases lay in between. In nucleotides, the CDR3 is TGTGCCAGCAGCAGGGCAGGGGCAACAGATACGCAGTATTTT. Translating it yields CASSRAGATDTQYF.

The sample holds a few counts of this clone. This chain connects TRBV10-3 to TRBJ1-5; 8 nucleotides align to TRBD1. The V gene's germline CDR1 is ENHRY and CDR2 SYGVKD. V lost 0 bases and J lost 0; bases outside the gene matches: 4. The CDR3 spans 17 residues. CDR3 nucleotides: TGTGCCATCAGTGAGTCCAGGACAGGGTTTAGCAATCAGCCCCAGCATTTT. Translated, it gives CAISESRTGFSNQPQHF.

The CDR3 nucleotides are TGTGCCAGCAAAAAGAGCCTCTACGAGCAGTACTTC. It translates to CASKKSLYEQYF. The V and J genes are TRBV21-1 and TRBJ2-7; TRBD2, the table's D call, lacks a check against the DNA. TRBV21-1 is a pseudogene. The CDR3 runs to 12 residues.

The chain carries TRBV19 and TRBJ2-7; possibly TRBD2 for D (5 bases). CDR3 size: 15 residues. Looked up from germline, CDR1 is LNHDA and CDR2 is SQIVND (reference sequence). Trimming cost V 5 bases and J 0 bases, with 14 bases left between them. The CDR3 spells CASSVGAASSYEQYF. For the CDR3, the DNA is TGTGCCAGTAGTGTAGGAGCGGCTAGCTCCTACGAGCAGTACTTC.

The chain combines TRBV6-5 with TRBJ2-7; 7 nucleotides match TRBD1. This CDR3 comprises 16 residues. J was trimmed by 0 bases and V by 1 base; bases with no gene match: 6. Germline CDR1 and CDR2: MNHEY and SVGAGI. Written as DNA, the CDR3 is TGTGCCAGCAGTTACTACAGGGACAGCAACTCCTACGAGCAGTACTTC. It codes for CASSYYRDSNSYEQYF.

V is TRBV6-1 and J is TRBJ1-3; D not certain. The ends were cut back, 2 bases at V and 8 bases at J, with 13 bases in the middle. The CDR3 is made up of 14 amino acids. The V gene's germline CDR1 is MNHNS and CDR2 SASEGT. Here the CDR3 reads CASSESRATDTIYF. CDR3 DNA sequence: TGTGCCAGCAGTGAAAGTCGAGCGACGGACACCATATATTTT.

This rearrangement joins TRBV7-9 to TRBJ1-5; 10 bases line up with TRBD1. The CDR3 runs to 14 residues. CDR1 and CDR2 (germline): SEHNR, FQNEAQ (reference sequence). V was pared by 10 bases and J by 6 bases, with 9 bases of the junction left unmatched. This CDR3 is CATETGGKGQPQHF. The CDR3 DNA is TGTGCCACGGAGACAGGGGGCAAGGGTCAGCCCCAGCATTTT.

This clone was counted once. The V call is TRBV18, the J call TRBJ2-1; 15 bases are a match to TRBD2. Germline CDR1 KGHSH, CDR2 LQKENI. The trim removed 4 bases at V and 8 bases at J, leaving 6 bases unmatched. This CDR3 region has 16 residues. CDR3 sequence reads: CASSRGTSGRIDEQFF. For the CDR3, the DNA is TGTGCCAGCTCACGGGGGACTAGCGGGAGGATTGATGAGCAGTTCTTC.

To note about this clone: Within the sample, other DNA sequences also encode this same CDR3. This chain uses TRBV4-3 with TRBJ2-7; D remains unclear. This CDR3 has 15 residues. V lost 0 bases, J lost 4 bases, and 13 bases lay in between. Germline loops: CDR1 LGHNA, CDR2 YSLEER. CDR3 sequence (DNA): TGCGCCAGCAGCCAAGACCTTGGGCATCTTTACGAGCAGTACTTC. Translated: CASSQDLGHLYEQYF.

J is TRBJ2-7 and V is TRBV30, with D hard to call. CDR3 length: 11 residues. V lost 5 bases and J 4 bases, leaving 9 bases between the germline ends. Germline assignment: CDR1 GTSNPN and CDR2 SVGIG (reference sequence). The CDR3, as DNA: TGTGCCTGGGTCCTTCGGTACGAGCAGTACTTC. Encoded protein: CAWVLRYEQYF.

The V gene is TRBV7-9, the J gene TRBJ1-2; perhaps TRBD1 as D (6 bases). The CDR3 is 15 amino acids. Germline values: CDR1 SEHNR, CDR2 FQNEAQ (reference sequence). V lost 11 bases, J lost 0 bases, and 19 bases lay in between. The CDR3 here is CASAEQGIANYGYTF. The CDR3 nucleotides are TGTGCCTCGGCGGAACAGGGAATCGCTAACTATGGCTACACCTTC.